This T cell receptor (beta chain) emerged from a study of OX40 agonist ivuxolimab in advanced cancers. TCRdb keeps only in-frame clones here, not all; method: immunoSEQ multiplex PCR. The sample holds 70,000 or so clones, around nine tenths seen once. Trimming at V came to 5 bases and at J to 5 bases, leaving 3 bases not matched to a gene. Looked up from germline, CDR1 is SGHVS and CDR2 is FNYEAQ. CDR3 length: 13 amino acids. This receptor was taken from an adult with an advanced solid tumor such as melanoma, head and neck, liver or kidney cancer. J is TRBJ2-7 and V is TRBV7-6; 10 bases match TRBD1. The input for sequencing was CD4+ or CD8+ T cells sorted from blood, taken in a trial of the OX40 agonist ivuxolimab. The CDR3 DNA is TGTGCCAGCAGCCCCGGGACAGGGGACGAGCAGTACTTC. Residues: CASSPGTGDEQYF.